The 5 T cell receptor beta chains below were found in one sample sequenced in a study of blood T cell repertoires in COVID-19. Here immunoSEQ multiplex PCR was the method, and the copy in TCRdb shows in-frame clones only, minus some. The table lists 120,000 or so clones, roughly 89% of them singletons, with approximately 3.6% in the top ten. Sequencing used PBMCs or T cells enriched from blood (not recorded which). These receptors were obtained from a woman aged 25 to 45 who had recovered from COVID-19.

The rearrangement uses TRBV4-2 and TRBJ2-5; D is possibly TRBD1 (7 bases). V was pared by 2 bases and J by 5 bases, with 12 bases between. The CDR3 covers 14 residues. Germline V lookup: CDR1 LGHNA, CDR2 YNFKEQ. CDR3 DNA sequence: TGTGCCAGCAGCCAACGTCAGGGGGGCGAGACCCAGTACTTC. This sequence encodes CASSQRQGGETQYF.

CDR3 sequence reads: CAGGTGLQETQYF. In DNA form, the CDR3 reads TGTGCCGGGGGGACAGGGCTTCAAGAGACCCAGTACTTC. The gene calls are TRBV10-3 and TRBJ2-5; TRBD1 agrees at 9 bases. Germline CDR1 ENHRY, CDR2 SYGVKD. The CDR3 has 13 residues. The ends lost 11 bases at V and 2 bases at J; junction bases unmatched: 6.

The chain links TRBV7-9 to TRBJ1-2, with D possibly being TRBD1 (6 bases). The CDR3 has 14 residues. Germline V gene sequence: CDR1 SEHNR, CDR2 FQNEAQ (reference sequence). Between the trimmed V and J ends, which lost 5 bases and 2 bases, there was a span of 12 bases. CDR3 DNA sequence: TGTGCCAGCAGCGCGCGGACAGCCAACTATGGCTACACCTTC. Translating gives CASSARTANYGYTF.

The chain links TRBV28 to TRBJ1-2; maybe TRBD1 (5 bases). Germline CDR1 reads MDHEN; CDR2 reads SYDVKM. The CDR3 contains 14 residues. Trimming left V 6 bases short and J 2 bases short, with 13 bases between. The CDR3 DNA sequence: TGTGCCAGCAGCCCTCTCGGGGGGAACTATGGCTACACCTTC. The encoded protein is CASSPLGGNYGYTF.

V and J are TRBV3-1 (or the pseudogene TRBV3-2) and TRBJ2-3; TRBD2 is a possible D gene (5 bases). V shed 4 bases and J shed 2 bases, with 16 bases lying between them. Per the germline V gene, CDR1 is LGHDT and CDR2 is YNNKEL (reference sequence). The CDR3 runs 16 residues. The CDR3 reads CASSPRGGPSTDTQYF. As DNA, the CDR3 is TGTGCCAGCAGCCCTCGAGGAGGTCCCTCCACAGATACGCAGTATTTT.